This T cell receptor beta chain was profiled in a study of vaccination and CD4 T cells after COVID-19. Treatment reported: approximately nine-day PBMC culture with coronavirus spike peptide pools or control peptides (ViraFEST assay). Recorded positive PCR dates fall between March and December 2020, preceding US Alpha, Beta and Delta variants. Sequencing of cultured CD4+ T cell DNA used the Oncomine TCR Beta short-read assay. MiXCR was run by TCRdb on the PCR reads, yielding one entry per CDR3 protein. This table holds about 16,000 distinct CDR3 sequences, roughly 52% found once. This clonotype showed up just a few times. Its matching antigen is unknown. This TCR derives from a human donor who had recovered from COVID-19. The source material was CD4+ T cells from blood, cultured in vitro, sampled before SARS-CoV-2 vaccination.

The DNA for the CDR3 is TGCGCCAGCAGTGAGCAGCGGATGTCAGATACGCAGTATTTT. The encoded protein is CASSEQRMSDTQYF. The chain recombines TRBV10-1 with TRBJ2-3; the D gene is possibly TRBD2 (5 bases). The CDR3 consists of 14 residues. V lost 2 bases and J lost 4, with 10 bases in between. The germline V gene encodes CDR1 WNHNN and CDR2 SYGVQD (reference sequence).